This T cell receptor (beta chain) was found in a study of cytomegalovirus exposure and HLA in healthy donors. Study as a whole: The early release's HLA-typed donors yielded some 85 million unique TCRs.

Overall study findings and caveats: Among TCR beta chains of equal frequency, HLA-associated ones were more clonally expanded in a later analysis. Immune exposure was documented only through CMV serostatus.

A remark on this clone: The antigen is undetermined.

V lost 2 bases, J lost 5 bases, and 12 bases lay in between. This CDR3 is built from 14 residues. The germline gives CDR1 MNHEY, CDR2 SVGAGI. Though nominally healthy at sampling, donors likely had unrecorded immune exposures. This PCR relied on a set of 60 Vbeta primers and 13 Jbeta primers. Sequenced by immunoSEQ multiplex PCR; TCRdb stores in-frame clones only, minus some. The sample has 60,000 to 70,000 clones, roughly 78% seen once; the top ten hold around 4.2%. What was sequenced was PBMCs. V is TRBV6-5 and J is TRBJ1-1; no clear D. The receptor was isolated from a woman under 40 in good health and CMV-seronegative. The CDR3 reads CASSYGFGETEAFF. The CDR3 DNA follows: TGTGCCAGCAGTTACGGGTTCGGGGAAACTGAAGCTTTCTTT.